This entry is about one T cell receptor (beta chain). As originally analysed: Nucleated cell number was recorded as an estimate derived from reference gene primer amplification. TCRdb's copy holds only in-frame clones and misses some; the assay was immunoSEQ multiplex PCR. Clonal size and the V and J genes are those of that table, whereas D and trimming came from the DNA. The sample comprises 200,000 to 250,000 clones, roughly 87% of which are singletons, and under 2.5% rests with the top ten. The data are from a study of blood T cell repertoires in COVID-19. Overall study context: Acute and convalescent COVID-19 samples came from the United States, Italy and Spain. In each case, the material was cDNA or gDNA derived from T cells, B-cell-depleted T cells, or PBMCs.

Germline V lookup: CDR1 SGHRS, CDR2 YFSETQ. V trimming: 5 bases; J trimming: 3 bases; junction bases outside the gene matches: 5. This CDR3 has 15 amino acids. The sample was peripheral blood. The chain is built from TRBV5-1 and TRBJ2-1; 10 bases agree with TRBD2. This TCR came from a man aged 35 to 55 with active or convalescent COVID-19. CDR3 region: CASRNSGGRYNEQFF. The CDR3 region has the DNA TGCGCCAGCAGAAATAGCGGGGGGCGCTACAATGAGCAGTTCTTC. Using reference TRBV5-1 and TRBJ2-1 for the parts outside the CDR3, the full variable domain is KAGVTQTPRYLIKTRGQQVTLSCSPISGHRSVSWYQQTPGQGLQFLFEYFSETQRNKGNFPGRFSGRQFSNSRSEMNVSTLELGDSALYLCASRNSGGRYNEQFFGPGTRLTVL.